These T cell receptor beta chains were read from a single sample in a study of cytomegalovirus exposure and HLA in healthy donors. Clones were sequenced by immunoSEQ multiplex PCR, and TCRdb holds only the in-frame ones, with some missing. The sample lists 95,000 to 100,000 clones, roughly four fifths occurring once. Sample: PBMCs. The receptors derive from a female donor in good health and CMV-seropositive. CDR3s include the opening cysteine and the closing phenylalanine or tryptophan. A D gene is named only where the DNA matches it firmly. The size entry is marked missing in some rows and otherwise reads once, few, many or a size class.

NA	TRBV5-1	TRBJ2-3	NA	CASSDGGSTDTQYF	TGCGCCAGCAGCGACGGAGGTAGCACAGATACGCAGTATTTT
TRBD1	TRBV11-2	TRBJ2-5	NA	CASNTGTGLETQYF	TGTGCCAGTAATACCGGGACAGGGCTAGAGACCCAGTACTTC
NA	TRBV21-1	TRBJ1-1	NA	CASVWTEIGTRDTEAFF	TGTGCCAGCGTTTGGACAGAAATAGGAACGAGGGACACTGAAGCTTTCTTT
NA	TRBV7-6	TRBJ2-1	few	CASSLTSTNEQFF	TGTGCCAGCAGCTTAACCTCTACCAATGAGCAGTTCTTC
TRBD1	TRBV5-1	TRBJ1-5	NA	CASSLGTVDQPQHF	TGCGCCAGCAGCCTGGGGACAGTCGATCAGCCCCAGCATTTT
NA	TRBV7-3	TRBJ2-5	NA	CASSLIGVGQTQYF	TGTGCCAGCAGCTTAATAGGGGTTGGGCAGACCCAGTACTTC
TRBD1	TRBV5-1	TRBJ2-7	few	CASSPGGQGASYEQYF	TGCGCCAGCAGCCCCGGCGGACAGGGGGCTTCCTACGAGCAGTACTTC
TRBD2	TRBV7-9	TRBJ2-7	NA	CASSLAVLAGEQYF	TGTGCCAGCAGCTTAGCCGTACTAGCGGGGGAGCAGTACTTC
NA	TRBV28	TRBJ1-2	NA	CASRFPTGNYGYTF	TGTGCCAGCAGGTTCCCTACTGGTAACTATGGCTACACCTTC
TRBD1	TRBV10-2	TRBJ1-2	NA	CASSGPDRAGGYTF	TGCGCCAGCAGCGGACCGGACAGGGCCGGGGGCTACACCTTC
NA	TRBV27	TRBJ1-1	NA	CASLRGVGEAFF	TGTGCCAGCCTCAGGGGCGTAGGTGAAGCTTTCTTT
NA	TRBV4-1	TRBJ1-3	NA	CASSQDLTGRPGNTIYF	TGCGCCAGCAGCCAAGATTTGACAGGAAGGCCTGGAAACACCATATATTTT
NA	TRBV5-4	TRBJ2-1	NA	CASSPLPTDSYNEQFF	TGTGCCAGCAGTCCGCTGCCGACAGATTCCTACAATGAGCAGTTCTTC